This T cell receptor beta chain comes out of a study of control samples from healthy donors and cancer patients. This CDR3 has 17 residues. The V segment lost 2 bases and the J segment 4 bases; nucleotides outside the gene matches: 10. CDR1 is KGHSH, CDR2 LQKENI, per germline. TCRdb keeps only in-frame clones here, not all; method: immunoSEQ multiplex PCR. The sample carries 95,000 to 100,000 clones, around 89% recorded once. This sequence originates from a young man in good health. The rearrangement joins TRBV18 to TRBJ2-3; TRBD2 matches at 9 bases. Sequencing was done on a sample of blood. This CDR3 reads CASSPNARREGADTQYF. The CDR3 DNA reads as TGTGCCAGCTCACCAAACGCCAGGCGGGAGGGCGCAGATACGCAGTATTTT.